This T cell receptor (beta chain) was sequenced during a study of OX40 agonist ivuxolimab in advanced cancers. Study information: Patients undergoing dose escalation presented with hepatocellular carcinoma, melanoma, renal cell or head and neck cancer. Those enrolled were 82.7% male, with a mean age of around 58 years and ages from 23 to 79. Partial responses occurred in three patients (one hepatocellular carcinoma, two cutaneous melanoma).

In germline, CDR1 is SQVTM, CDR2 ANQGSEA. CDR3 length: 14 amino acids. After removal of 6 bases from V and 3 bases from J, the junction contained 6 bases not matched to a gene. Profiling relied on immunoSEQ multiplex PCR, and the TCRdb table lists in-frame clones only, not all of them. The table has about 19,000 clones, approximately 88% seen once; the top ten hold 50% to 65%. The sample consisted of CD4+ or CD8+ T cells sorted from blood, taken in a trial of the OX40 agonist ivuxolimab. The V and J genes are TRBV29-1 and TRBJ1-2, with TRBD1 identical over 11 bases. This clonotype was sampled from an adult with an advanced solid tumor such as melanoma, head and neck, liver or kidney cancer. CDR3 residues: CSVGTGGGDYGYTF. The CDR3 DNA reads TGCAGCGTGGGGACAGGGGGAGGTGACTATGGCTACACCTTC.